This T cell receptor (beta chain) was captured by sequencing in a study of T cell responses to AZD1222 COVID-19 vaccine. Study outcomes and limitations: AZD1222 recipients seropositive at baseline numbered only 5 to 7. Two doses of AZD1222 preceded a rise in Spike-specific TCR breadth and depth. CD4 TCRs covered the whole spike, strongest at regions 160-218 and 743-854. The donor cohort was predominantly white British with a female majority, and clonal diversity may have been underestimated.

This CDR3 is built from 15 residues. Germline CDR1 is SNHLY and CDR2 is FYNNEI. Unmatched junction bases numbered 6, after V lost 3 bases and J lost 4 bases. Points on this clone: Antigen: not known.

This table comes from immunoSEQ multiplex PCR, and its TCRdb copy is limited to in-frame clones, with some not included. The data contain more than 70,000 clones, more than 75% of them singletons. This chain joins TRBV2 and TRBJ1-5; 7 bases map to TRBD1. The material sequenced was peripheral blood, taken on day 0 of AZD1222 vaccination. This clonotype was obtained from an adult in good health. In DNA form, the CDR3 reads TGTGCCAGCAGTGACCAGGGGGATGGTAATCAGCCCCAGCATTTT. This translates into CASSDQGDGNQPQHF.